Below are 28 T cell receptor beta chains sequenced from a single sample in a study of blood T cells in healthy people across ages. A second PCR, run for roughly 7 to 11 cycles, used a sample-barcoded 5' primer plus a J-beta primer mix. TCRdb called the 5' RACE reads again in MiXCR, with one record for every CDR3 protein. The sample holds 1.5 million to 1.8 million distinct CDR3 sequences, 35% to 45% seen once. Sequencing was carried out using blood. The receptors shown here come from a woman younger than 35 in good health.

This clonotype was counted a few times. The CDR3 loop is CASRWARFGTGELFF. The CDR3 coding sequence is TGCGCCAGTCGATGGGCTAGATTCGGCACCGGGGAGCTGTTTTTT. This chain joins TRBV5-1 and TRBJ2-2, with D hard to call. The CDR3 has 15 amino acids. CDR1 and CDR2 (germline): SGHRS, YFSETQ. V was cut by 8 bases and J by 4 bases, with 18 bases left in between. Full variable domain (missing parts from reference TRBV5-1 and TRBJ2-2): KAGVTQTPRYLIKTRGQQVTLSCSPISGHRSVSWYQQTPGQGLQFLFEYFSETQRNKGNFPGRFSGRQFSNSRSEMNVSTLELGDSALYLCASRWARFGTGELFFGEGSRLTVL.

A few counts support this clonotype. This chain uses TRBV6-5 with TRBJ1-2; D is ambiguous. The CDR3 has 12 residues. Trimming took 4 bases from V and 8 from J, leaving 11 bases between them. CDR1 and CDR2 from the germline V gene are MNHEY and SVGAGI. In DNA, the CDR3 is TGTGCCAGCAGTTTCGGAGGTGAAGGCTACACCTTC. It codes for CASSFGGEGYTF.

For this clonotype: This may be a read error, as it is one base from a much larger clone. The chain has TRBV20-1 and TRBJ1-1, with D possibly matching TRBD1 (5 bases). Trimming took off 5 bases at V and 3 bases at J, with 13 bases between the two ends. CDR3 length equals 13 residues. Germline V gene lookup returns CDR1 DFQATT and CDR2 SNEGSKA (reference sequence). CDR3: CSAGYRGDTEAFF. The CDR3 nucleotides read TGCAGTGCTGGATATCGGGGGGACACTGAAGCTTTCTTT.

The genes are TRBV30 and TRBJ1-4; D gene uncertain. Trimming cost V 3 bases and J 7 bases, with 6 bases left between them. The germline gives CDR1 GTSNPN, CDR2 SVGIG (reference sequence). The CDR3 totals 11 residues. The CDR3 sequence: CAWRSGEKLFF. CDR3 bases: TGTGCCTGGAGAAGCGGTGAAAAACTGTTTTTT. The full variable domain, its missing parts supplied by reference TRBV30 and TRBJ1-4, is SQTIHQWPATLVQPVGSPLSLECTVEGTSNPNLYWYRQAAGRGLQLLFYSVGIGQISSEVPQNLSASRPQDRQFILSSKKLLLSDSGFYLCAWRSGEKLFFGSGTQLSVL.

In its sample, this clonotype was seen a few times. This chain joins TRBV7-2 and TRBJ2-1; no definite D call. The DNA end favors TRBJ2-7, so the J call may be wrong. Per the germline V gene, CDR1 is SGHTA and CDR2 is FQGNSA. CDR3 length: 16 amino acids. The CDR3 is CASSLFAASSYNEQYF. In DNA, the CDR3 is TGTGCCAGCAGCTTATTTGCGGCCTCGTCCTACAATGAGCAGTACTTC.

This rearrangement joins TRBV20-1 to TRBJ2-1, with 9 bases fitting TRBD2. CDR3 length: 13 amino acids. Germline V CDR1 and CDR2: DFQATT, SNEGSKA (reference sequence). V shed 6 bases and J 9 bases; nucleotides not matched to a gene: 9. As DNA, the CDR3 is TGCAGTGCCCGAGCAAGCGGGAGGACTGAGCAGTTCTTC. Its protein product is CSARASGRTEQFF.

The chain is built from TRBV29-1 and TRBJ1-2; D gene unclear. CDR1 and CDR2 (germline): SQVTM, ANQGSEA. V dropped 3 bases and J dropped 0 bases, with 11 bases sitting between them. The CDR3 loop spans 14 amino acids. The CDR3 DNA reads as TGCAGCGTTGACTCGTCACCCGCTAACTATGGCTACACCTTC. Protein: CSVDSSPANYGYTF.

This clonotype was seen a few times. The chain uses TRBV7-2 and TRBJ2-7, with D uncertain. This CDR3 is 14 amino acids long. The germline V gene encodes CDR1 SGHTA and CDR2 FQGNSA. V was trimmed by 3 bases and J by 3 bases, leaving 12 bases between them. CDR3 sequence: CASSFGGVFYEQYF. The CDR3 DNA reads TGTGCCAGCAGCTTCGGCGGCGTGTTCTACGAGCAGTACTTC.

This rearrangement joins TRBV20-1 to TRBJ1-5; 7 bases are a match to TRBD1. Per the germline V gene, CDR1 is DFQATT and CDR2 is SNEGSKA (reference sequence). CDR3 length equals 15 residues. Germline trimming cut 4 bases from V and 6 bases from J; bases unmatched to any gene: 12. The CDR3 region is CSATKEGGVGQPQHF. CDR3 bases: TGCAGTGCTACGAAGGAAGGGGGCGTGGGTCAGCCCCAGCATTTT.

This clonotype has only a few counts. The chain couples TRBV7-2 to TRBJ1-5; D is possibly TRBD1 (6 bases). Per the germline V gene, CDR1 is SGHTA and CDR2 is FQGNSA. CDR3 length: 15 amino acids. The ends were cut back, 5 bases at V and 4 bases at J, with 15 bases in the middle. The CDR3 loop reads CASSAAPRGNQPQHF. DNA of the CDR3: TGTGCCAGCAGCGCAGCACCCAGGGGAAATCAGCCCCAGCATTTT.

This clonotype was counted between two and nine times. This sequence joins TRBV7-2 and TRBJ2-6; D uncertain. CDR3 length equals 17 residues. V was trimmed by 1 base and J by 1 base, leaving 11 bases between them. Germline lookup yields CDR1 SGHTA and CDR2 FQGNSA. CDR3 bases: TGTGCCAGCAGCTTAGGGTATTTTAAGTCTGGGGCCAACGTCCTGACTTTC. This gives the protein CASSLGYFKSGANVLTF.

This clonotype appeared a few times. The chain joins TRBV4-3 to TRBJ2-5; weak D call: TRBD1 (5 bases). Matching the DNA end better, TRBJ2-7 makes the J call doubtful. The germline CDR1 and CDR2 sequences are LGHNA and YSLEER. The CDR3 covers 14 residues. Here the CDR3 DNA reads TGCGCCAGCAGCCAAGATTTCAGGGTGTCCGAGCAGTACTTC. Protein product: CASSQDFRVSEQYF.

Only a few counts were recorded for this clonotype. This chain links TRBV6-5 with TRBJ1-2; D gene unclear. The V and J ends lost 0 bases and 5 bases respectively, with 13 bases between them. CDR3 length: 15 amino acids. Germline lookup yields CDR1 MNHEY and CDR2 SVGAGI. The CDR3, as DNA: TGTGCCAGCAGTTACTCGGGCCTTCGGTGGTATGGCTACACCTTC. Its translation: CASSYSGLRWYGYTF.

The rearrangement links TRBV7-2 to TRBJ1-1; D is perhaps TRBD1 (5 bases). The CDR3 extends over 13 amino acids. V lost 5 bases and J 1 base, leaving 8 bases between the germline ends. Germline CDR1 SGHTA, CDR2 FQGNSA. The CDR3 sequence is CASSNGQNTEAFF. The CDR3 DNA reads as TGTGCCAGCAGCAACGGACAGAACACTGAAGCTTTCTTT.

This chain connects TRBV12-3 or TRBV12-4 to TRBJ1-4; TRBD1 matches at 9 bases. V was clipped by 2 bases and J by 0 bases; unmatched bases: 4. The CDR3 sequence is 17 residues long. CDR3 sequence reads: CASSLSTGGTTNEKLFF. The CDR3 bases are TGTGCCAGCAGTTTATCGACAGGGGGAACAACTAATGAAAAACTGTTTTTT.

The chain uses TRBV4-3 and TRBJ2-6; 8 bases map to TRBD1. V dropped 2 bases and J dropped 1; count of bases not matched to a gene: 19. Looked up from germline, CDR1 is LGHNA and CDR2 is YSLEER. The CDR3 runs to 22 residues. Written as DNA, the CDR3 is TGCGCCAGCAGCCAAAGGCGGTGGTATTCCGAGACAGGGGATTCTGGGGCCAACGTCCTGACTTTC. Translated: CASSQRRWYSETGDSGANVLTF.

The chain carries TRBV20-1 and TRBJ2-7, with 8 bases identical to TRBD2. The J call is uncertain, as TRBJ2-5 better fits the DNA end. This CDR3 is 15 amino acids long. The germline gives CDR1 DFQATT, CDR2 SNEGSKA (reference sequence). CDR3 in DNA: TGCAGTGCTAGGGCACTAGCGGCCTACCAAGAGACCCAGTACTTC. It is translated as CSARALAAYQETQYF.

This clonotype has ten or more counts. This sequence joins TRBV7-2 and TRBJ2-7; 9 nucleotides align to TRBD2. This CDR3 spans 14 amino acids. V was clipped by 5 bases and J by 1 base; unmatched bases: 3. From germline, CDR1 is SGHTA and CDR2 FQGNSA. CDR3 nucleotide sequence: TGTGCCAGCAGCCTTAGCGGGGGATCCTACGAGCAGTACTTC. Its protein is CASSLSGGSYEQYF.

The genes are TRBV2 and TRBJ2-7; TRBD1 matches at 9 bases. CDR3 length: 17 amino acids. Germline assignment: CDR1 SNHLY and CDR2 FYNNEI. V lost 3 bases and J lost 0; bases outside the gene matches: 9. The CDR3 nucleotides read TGTGCCAGCAGTGAGCCCCCGGGACAGGGAAACTCCTACGAGCAGTACTTC. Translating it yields CASSEPPGQGNSYEQYF.

CDR3 sequence reads: CSVHGGRDTEAFF. CDR3 DNA sequence: TGCAGCGTCCACGGGGGTAGGGACACTGAAGCTTTCTTT. The rearrangement uses TRBV29-1 and TRBJ1-1; D possibly corresponds to TRBD1 (5 bases). The V end lost 6 bases, the J end lost 3 bases, and 14 bases lay between the germline ends. CDR1 and CDR2 (germline): SQVTM, ANQGSEA. The CDR3 is 13 amino acids.

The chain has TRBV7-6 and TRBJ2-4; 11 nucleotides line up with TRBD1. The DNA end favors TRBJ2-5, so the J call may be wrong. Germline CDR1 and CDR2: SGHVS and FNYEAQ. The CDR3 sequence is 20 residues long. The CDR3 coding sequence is TGTGCCAGCAGCTTATCCCACCTACGGAACCGGGACAGGGGGTTTGAGACCCAGTACTTC. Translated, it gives CASSLSHLRNRDRGFETQYF.

The CDR3 region has the DNA TGTGCCTGGAGTGTCCCGCAGAGGAACACTGAAGCTTTCTTT. Translating it yields CAWSVPQRNTEAFF. J is TRBJ1-1 and V is TRBV30; no firm D call. Trimming pared 0 bases from V and 1 base from J, leaving 9 bases between. This CDR3 has 14 residues. Germline-derived CDR1 and CDR2 are GTSNPN and SVGIG (reference sequence).

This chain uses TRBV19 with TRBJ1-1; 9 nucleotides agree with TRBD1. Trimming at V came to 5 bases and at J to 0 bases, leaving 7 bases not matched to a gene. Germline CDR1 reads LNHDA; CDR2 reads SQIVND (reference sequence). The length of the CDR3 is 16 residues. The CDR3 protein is CASSERTGVMNTEAFF. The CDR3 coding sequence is TGTGCCAGTAGTGAACGGACAGGGGTCATGAACACTGAAGCTTTCTTT.

CDR3 in DNA: TGTGCCAGCAGCTTAGTGGGGTATTCACCCCTCCACTTT. Protein sequence: CASSLVGYSPLHF. The J gene is TRBJ1-6, the V gene TRBV7-2; D not resolved. Looked up from germline, CDR1 is SGHTA and CDR2 is FQGNSA. The CDR3 is 13 residues long. V was cut by 1 base and J by 8 bases, with 6 bases left in between.

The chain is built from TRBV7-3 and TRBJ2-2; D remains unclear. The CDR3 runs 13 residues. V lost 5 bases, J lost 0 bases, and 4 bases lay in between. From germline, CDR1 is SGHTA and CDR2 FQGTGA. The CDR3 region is CASSTPNTGELFF. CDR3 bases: TGTGCCAGCAGCACGCCGAACACCGGGGAGCTGTTTTTT.

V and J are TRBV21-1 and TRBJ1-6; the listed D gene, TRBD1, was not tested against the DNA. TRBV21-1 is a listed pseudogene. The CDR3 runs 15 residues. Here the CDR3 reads CASSTPGAPNSPLHF. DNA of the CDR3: TGTGCCAGCAGCACCCCAGGGGCGCCTAATTCACCCCTCCACTTT.

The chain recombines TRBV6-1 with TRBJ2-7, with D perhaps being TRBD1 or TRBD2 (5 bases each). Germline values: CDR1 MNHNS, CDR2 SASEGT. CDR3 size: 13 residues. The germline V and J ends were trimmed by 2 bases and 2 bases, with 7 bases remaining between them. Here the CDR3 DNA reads TGTGCCAGCAGTGAAATGGGACCCTACGAGCAGTACTTC. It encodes CASSEMGPYEQYF.

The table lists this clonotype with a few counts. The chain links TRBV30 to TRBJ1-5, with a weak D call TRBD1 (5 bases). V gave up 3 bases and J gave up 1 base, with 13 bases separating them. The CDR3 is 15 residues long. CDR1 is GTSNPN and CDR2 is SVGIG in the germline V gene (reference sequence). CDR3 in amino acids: CAWSGGAGSNQPQHF. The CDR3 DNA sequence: TGTGCCTGGAGCGGCGGGGCCGGGAGCAATCAGCCCCAGCATTTT.